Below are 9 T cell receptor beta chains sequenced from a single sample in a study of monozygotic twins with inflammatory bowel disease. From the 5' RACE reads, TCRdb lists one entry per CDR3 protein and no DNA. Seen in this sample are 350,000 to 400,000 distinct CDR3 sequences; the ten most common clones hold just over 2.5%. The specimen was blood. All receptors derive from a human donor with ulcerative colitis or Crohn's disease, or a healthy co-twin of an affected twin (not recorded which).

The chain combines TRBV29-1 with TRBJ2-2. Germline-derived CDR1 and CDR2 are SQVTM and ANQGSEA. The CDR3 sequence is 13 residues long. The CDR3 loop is CSVGSGNTGELFF.

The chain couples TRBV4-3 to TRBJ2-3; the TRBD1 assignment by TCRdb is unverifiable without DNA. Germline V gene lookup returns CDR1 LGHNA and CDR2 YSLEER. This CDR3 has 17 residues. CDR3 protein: CASSQKLTGRGTDTQYF.

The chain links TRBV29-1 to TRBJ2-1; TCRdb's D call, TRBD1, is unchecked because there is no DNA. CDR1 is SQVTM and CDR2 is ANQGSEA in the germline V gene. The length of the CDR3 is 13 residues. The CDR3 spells CSVVDRGDNEQFF.

The CDR3 spells CASIERTGAQYEQFF. The chain joins TRBV6-1 to TRBJ2-1; no DNA is available, so the TRBD1 call from TCRdb remains unchecked. Germline assignment: CDR1 MNHNS and CDR2 SASEGT. This CDR3 has 15 residues.

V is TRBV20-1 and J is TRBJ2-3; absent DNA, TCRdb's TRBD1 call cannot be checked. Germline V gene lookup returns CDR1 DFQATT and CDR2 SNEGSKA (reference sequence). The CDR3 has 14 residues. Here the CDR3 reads CSAKTTGRTDTQYF.

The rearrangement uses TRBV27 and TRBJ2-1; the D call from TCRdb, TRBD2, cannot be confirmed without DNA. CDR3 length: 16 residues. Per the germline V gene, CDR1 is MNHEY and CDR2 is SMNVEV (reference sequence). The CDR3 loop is CASSSLAGASYNEQFF.

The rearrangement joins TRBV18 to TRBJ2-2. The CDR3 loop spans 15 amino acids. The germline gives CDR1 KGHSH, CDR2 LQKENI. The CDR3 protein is CASSPLMANTGELFF.

CDR3 protein: CAISGTGTGVGDTQYF. This chain uses TRBV10-3 with TRBJ2-3; TCRdb selects TRBD1, and the lack of DNA leaves this call unchecked. The CDR3 has 16 residues. From germline, CDR1 is ENHRY and CDR2 SYGVKD.

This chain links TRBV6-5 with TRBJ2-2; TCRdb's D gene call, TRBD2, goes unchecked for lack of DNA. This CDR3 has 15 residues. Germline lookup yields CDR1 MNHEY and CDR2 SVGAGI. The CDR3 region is CASTFSGENTGELFF.